This is a list of T cell receptor delta chains from one sample in a study of Vδ1+ human thymocytes. TCRdb used CATT to re-call clones from the multiplex PCR reads. The table shows 80,000 or so delta-chain clones, with about 35% occurring only once. Sample: Vdelta1+ gamma-delta thymocytes from the thymus. The receptor source for this set is a boy under three years old who had congenital heart surgery. The CDR3 runs from the conserved cysteine through the conserved F or W. The D gene is left open where the match is weak. Not every row has a clone size; where given, it reads once, few, many or a size class.

v_call: TRDV1; d_call: TRDD3; j_call: TRDJ1; clone_size: .; cdr3_aa: CALGELDPYHGGYGAVSRTGLYTDKLIF; cdr3_nt: TGTGCTCTTGGGGAACTCGATCCCTACCACGGGGGATACGGGGCTGTAAGTCGAACTGGGCTGTACACCGATAAACTCATCTTT
v_call: TRDV1; d_call: .; j_call: TRDJ1; clone_size: .; cdr3_aa: CALGPLLGRGISNTDKLIF; cdr3_nt: TGTGCTCTTGGCCCCCTCTTGGGGAGAGGGATCTCGAACACCGATAAACTCATCTTT
v_call: TRDV1; d_call: .; j_call: TRDJ1; clone_size: .; cdr3_aa: CALGPLPRGRLYTDKLIF; cdr3_nt: TGTGCTCTTGGGCCATTGCCTCGTGGTCGCCTTTACACCGATAAACTCATCTTT
v_call: TRDV2; d_call: .; j_call: TRDJ1; clone_size: .; cdr3_aa: CASTGPPVYFLLGDAPDKLIF; cdr3_nt: TGTGCCTCAACTGGCCCTCCCGTCTACTTCCTACTGGGGGACGCCCCCGATAAACTCATCTTT
v_call: TRDV1; d_call: TRDD3; j_call: TRDJ1; clone_size: few; cdr3_aa: CALGEPPLHPGTGGYPYTDKLIF; cdr3_nt: TGTGCTCTTGGGGAACCTCCCTTACACCCGGGTACTGGGGGATACCCGTACACCGATAAACTCATCTTT
v_call: TRDV1; d_call: TRDD3; j_call: TRDJ1; clone_size: few; cdr3_aa: CALGDPLRQLGDTLEYTDKLIF; cdr3_nt: TGTGCTCTTGGGGACCCACTACGGCAACTGGGGGATACGCTCGAGTACACCGATAAACTCATCTTT
v_call: TRDV1; d_call: TRDD2; j_call: TRDJ1; clone_size: few; cdr3_aa: CALGELLPLDLIPSGTDKLIF; cdr3_nt: TGTGCTCTTGGGGAGCTCCTTCCTCTGGATCTTATCCCCAGCGGTACCGATAAACTCATCTTT
v_call: TRDV1; d_call: .; j_call: TRDJ1; clone_size: few; cdr3_aa: CALGEDRSRTSPGDKLIF; cdr3_nt: TGTGCTCTTGGGGAAGATAGGAGTAGGACTTCACCGGGCGATAAACTCATCTTT
v_call: TRDV1; d_call: TRDD3; j_call: TRDJ1; clone_size: .; cdr3_aa: CALGELTKVLGDTDKLIF; cdr3_nt: TGTGCTCTTGGGGAACTAACAAAAGTACTGGGGGACACCGATAAACTCATCTTT
v_call: TRDV1; d_call: .; j_call: TRDJ1; clone_size: .; cdr3_aa: CALGEPQGAPPGRYTDKLIF; cdr3_nt: TGTGCTCTTGGGGAACCCCAAGGGGCTCCTCCGGGTCGGTACACCGATAAACTCATCTTT
v_call: TRDV1; d_call: TRDD2; j_call: TRDJ1; clone_size: .; cdr3_aa: CALGDLPTHPFLRPGYTDKLIF; cdr3_nt: TGTGCTCTTGGGGACCTCCCGACTCACCCTTTCCTACGGCCGGGGTACACCGATAAACTCATCTTT
v_call: TRDV1; d_call: TRDD3; j_call: TRDJ1; clone_size: .; cdr3_aa: CALGELTGTATGGYYFTDKLIF; cdr3_nt: TGTGCTCTTGGGGAACTAACGGGTACCGCCACTGGGGGATACTACTTCACCGATAAACTCATCTTT
v_call: TRDV1; d_call: TRDD3; j_call: TRDJ1; clone_size: .; cdr3_aa: CALGDLSPPRYWGTSASTDKLIF; cdr3_nt: TGTGCTCTTGGGGATCTATCTCCTCCTAGGTACTGGGGGACCTCTGCGAGCACCGATAAACTCATCTTT
v_call: TRDV1; d_call: .; j_call: TRDJ1; clone_size: .; cdr3_aa: CALGDLRGIRGTTDKLIF; cdr3_nt: TGTGCTCTTGGGGATCTCCGGGGTATACGCGGGACCACCGATAAACTCATCTTT
v_call: TRDV1; d_call: TRDD3; j_call: TRDJ1; clone_size: few; cdr3_aa: CALGELCLPTSRGISDKLIF; cdr3_nt: TGTGCTCTTGGGGAACTTTGCCTCCCTACGTCTAGGGGGATCTCAGATAAACTCATCTTT
v_call: TRDV2; d_call: TRDD3; j_call: TRDJ2; clone_size: many; cdr3_aa: CACDSSVLGDCKAAQLFF; cdr3_nt: TGTGCCTGTGACTCCTCGGTACTGGGGGATTGTAAAGCAGCACAACTCTTCTTT
v_call: TRDV1; d_call: TRDD3; j_call: TRDJ1; clone_size: .; cdr3_aa: CALGELPPPYWGMGYTDKLIF; cdr3_nt: TGTGCTCTTGGGGAACTACCCCCGCCGTACTGGGGGATGGGGTACACCGATAAACTCATCTTT
v_call: TRDV1; d_call: TRDD3; j_call: TRDJ1; clone_size: few; cdr3_aa: CALGEQAFPGTGGLSDKLIF; cdr3_nt: TGTGCTCTTGGGGAACAGGCCTTCCCAGGTACTGGGGGATTGAGCGATAAACTCATCTTT
v_call: TRDV1; d_call: TRDD3; j_call: TRDJ1; clone_size: few; cdr3_aa: CALGERAFLRYWGIRETDKLIF; cdr3_nt: TGTGCTCTTGGGGAACGTGCCTTCCTACGGTACTGGGGGATACGGGAGACCGATAAACTCATCTTT
v_call: TRDV1; d_call: .; j_call: TRDJ1; clone_size: .; cdr3_aa: CALGELRGPYTDKLIF; cdr3_nt: TGTGCTCTTGGGGAACTACGAGGTCCGTACACCGATAAACTCATCTTT
v_call: TRDV1; d_call: .; j_call: TRDJ1; clone_size: .; cdr3_aa: CALGHPGGSWFRGLIF; cdr3_nt: TGTGCTCTTGGTCATCCCGGGGGTTCCTGGTTTCGGGGACTCATCTTT
v_call: TRDV1; d_call: TRDD3; j_call: TRDJ1; clone_size: .; cdr3_aa: CALGELRERWDWGIPDKLIF; cdr3_nt: TGTGCTCTTGGGGAACTCAGGGAAAGATGGGACTGGGGGATACCCGATAAACTCATCTTT
v_call: TRDV1; d_call: TRDD3; j_call: TRDJ1; clone_size: .; cdr3_aa: CALGELRGNSYWGIPDKLIF; cdr3_nt: TGTGCTCTTGGGGAACTAAGGGGTAATTCCTACTGGGGGATACCAGATAAACTCATCTTT
v_call: TRDV1; d_call: TRDD2; j_call: TRDJ1; clone_size: few; cdr3_aa: CALGEPLAFLPCEGYTDKLIF; cdr3_nt: TGTGCTCTTGGGGAACCCCTGGCCTTCCTGCCTTGTGAAGGGTACACCGATAAACTCATCTTT
v_call: TRDV1; d_call: TRDD3; j_call: TRDJ1; clone_size: many; cdr3_aa: CALGEPVPTYRVLGDTVLVRTDKLIF; cdr3_nt: TGTGCTCTTGGGGAACCGGTTCCTACTTACCGTGTACTGGGGGATACGGTTCTCGTGAGGACCGATAAACTCATCTTT
v_call: TRDV2; d_call: .; j_call: TRDJ1; clone_size: .; cdr3_aa: CACDTPISVRLIF; cdr3_nt: TGTGCCTGTGACACGCCCATATCGGTTAGACTCATCTTT
v_call: TRDV1; d_call: TRDD3; j_call: TRDJ1; clone_size: .; cdr3_aa: CALGGDPVGTGGCYTDKLIF; cdr3_nt: TGTGCTCTTGGGGGCGATCCTGTGGGTACTGGGGGATGTTACACCGATAAACTCATCTTT
v_call: TRDV1; d_call: TRDD3; j_call: TRDJ1; clone_size: .; cdr3_aa: CALGEGHGGIRDVYTDKLIF; cdr3_nt: TGTGCTCTTGGGGAAGGGCACGGGGGGATAAGAGACGTCTACACCGATAAACTCATCTTT